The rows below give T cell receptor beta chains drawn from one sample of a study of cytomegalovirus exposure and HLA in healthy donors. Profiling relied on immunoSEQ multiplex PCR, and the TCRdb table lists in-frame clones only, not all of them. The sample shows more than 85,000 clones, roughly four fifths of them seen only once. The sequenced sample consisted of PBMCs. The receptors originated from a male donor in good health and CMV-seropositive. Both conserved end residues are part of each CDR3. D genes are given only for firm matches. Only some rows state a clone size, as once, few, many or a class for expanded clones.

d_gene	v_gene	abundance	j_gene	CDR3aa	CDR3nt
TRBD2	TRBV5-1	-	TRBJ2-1	CASSPQPSGSSYNEQFF	TGCGCCAGCAGCCCGCAACCTAGCGGGAGCTCCTACAATGAGCAGTTCTTC
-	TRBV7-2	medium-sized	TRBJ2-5	CASSLAATQETQYF	TGTGCCAGCAGCTTAGCGGCCACACAAGAGACCCAGTACTTC
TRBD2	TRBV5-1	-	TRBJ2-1	CASSISGSTYNEQFF	TGCGCCAGCAGCATTAGCGGGAGTACTTACAATGAGCAGTTCTTC
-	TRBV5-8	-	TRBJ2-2	CASSLRGGDTGELFF	TGTGCCAGCAGCCTGAGGGGGGGCGACACCGGGGAGCTGTTTTTT
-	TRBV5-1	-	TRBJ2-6	CASSWTALSSGANVLTF	TGCGCCAGCAGCTGGACAGCTCTAAGCTCTGGGGCCAACGTCCTGACTTTC
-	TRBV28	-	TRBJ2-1	CASAPGTNDNEQFF	TGTGCCAGCGCGCCCGGGACAAATGACAATGAGCAGTTCTTC
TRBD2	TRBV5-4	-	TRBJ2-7	CASSRTSGGEEEQYF	TGTGCCAGCAGCCGGACTAGCGGGGGGGAGGAGGAGCAGTACTTC
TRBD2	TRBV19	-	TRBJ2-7	CASTAAGRAVEQYF	TGTGCCAGTACTGCCGCCGGGAGGGCCGTCGAGCAGTACTTC
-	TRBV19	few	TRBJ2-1	CASKTGNSYNEQFF	TGTGCCAGTAAAACCGGGAACTCCTACAATGAGCAGTTCTTC
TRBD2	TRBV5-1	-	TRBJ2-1	CASSSSGSTDEQFF	TGCGCCAGCAGCTCTAGCGGGAGTACAGATGAGCAGTTCTTC
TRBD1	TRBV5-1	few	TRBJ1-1	CASSELQGATEAFF	TGCGCCAGCAGCGAATTACAGGGGGCAACTGAAGCTTTCTTT
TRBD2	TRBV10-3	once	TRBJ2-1	CAMRLAGDNEQFF	TGTGCCATGCGACTAGCGGGAGACAATGAGCAGTTCTTC
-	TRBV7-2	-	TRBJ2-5	CASSLALPETQYF	TGTGCCAGCAGCTTAGCGCTACCAGAGACCCAGTACTTC
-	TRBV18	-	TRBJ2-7	CASSLQTDAYEQYF	TGTGCCAGCTCACTGCAGACAGATGCCTACGAGCAGTACTTC
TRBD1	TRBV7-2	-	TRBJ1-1	CASSSFWTGGNTEAFF	TGTGCCAGCAGCTCCTTTTGGACAGGGGGCAACACTGAAGCTTTCTTT
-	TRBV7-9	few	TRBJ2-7	CASSLAPEGEQYF	TGTGCCAGCAGCTTAGCCCCCGAGGGCGAGCAGTACTTC
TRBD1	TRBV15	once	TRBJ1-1	CATSRNRGNTEAFF	TGTGCCACCAGCAGAAACAGGGGTAACACTGAAGCTTTCTTT
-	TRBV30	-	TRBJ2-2	CAWSVQGAGELFF	TGTGCCTGGAGTGTTCAGGGCGCCGGGGAGCTGTTTTTT
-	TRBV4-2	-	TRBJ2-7	CASDFYEQYF	TGTGCCAGCGACTTCTACGAGCAGTACTTC
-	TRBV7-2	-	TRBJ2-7	CASSRGQNYEQYF	TGTGCCAGCAGCCGCGGACAAAACTACGAGCAGTACTTC
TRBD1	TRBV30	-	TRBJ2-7	CAWSVPGDRQYF	TGTGCCTGGAGTGTACCCGGGGACAGGCAGTACTTC
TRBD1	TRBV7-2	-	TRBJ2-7	CASSPRTGYEQYF	TGTGCCAGCAGCCCCAGGACAGGGTACGAGCAGTACTTC
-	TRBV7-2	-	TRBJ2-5	CASSLLNGARETQYF	TGTGCCAGCAGCCTATTGAATGGAGCTCGAGAGACCCAGTACTTC